Following are 18 T cell receptor beta chains from one sample sequenced in a study of blood T cell repertoires in COVID-19. Some clones are missing from TCRdb's copy, which holds only in-frame ones; the method was immunoSEQ multiplex PCR. The table lists fewer than 85,000 clones, 65% to 90% of them singletons. Sequencing was done on a sample of peripheral blood. These receptors originate from a man younger than 45 with COVID-19, enrolled during active disease.

The gene calls are TRBV6-5 and TRBJ1-2; possible D gene TRBD1, 5 bases. The CDR3 has 15 amino acids. Germline values: CDR1 MNHEY, CDR2 SVGAGI. V gave up 8 bases and J gave up 8 bases, with 24 bases separating them. The CDR3 region is CASAWGGSNPGGYTF. The CDR3 DNA sequence: TGTGCCAGCGCCTGGGGGGGGTCTAATCCAGGCGGCTACACCTTC.

This clone was observed once. The chain is built from TRBV6-5 and TRBJ2-7; D might be TRBD1 (6 bases). The CDR3 runs to 13 residues. V was trimmed by 2 bases and J by 7 bases, leaving 12 bases between them. CDR1 and CDR2 from the germline V gene are MNHEY and SVGAGI. DNA for the CDR3: TGTGCCAGCAGTTACGACAGGCGCAATGAGCAGTACTTC. This translates into CASSYDRRNEQYF.

The V and J genes are TRBV5-1 and TRBJ2-3; 7 bases are a match to TRBD2. Looked up from germline, CDR1 is SGHRS and CDR2 is YFSETQ. J gave up 1 base and V 4 bases, and 12 bases lay outside the gene matches. The CDR3 spans 17 residues. The CDR3 sequence: CASSTRPPGGGTDTQYF. The CDR3 DNA follows: TGCGCCAGCAGCACCCGGCCCCCGGGAGGTGGCACAGATACGCAGTATTTT.

The rearrangement uses TRBV5-1 and TRBJ2-3, with 7 bases lining up with TRBD1. The CDR3 is 15 residues long. From germline, CDR1 is SGHRS and CDR2 YFSETQ. Trimming removed 5 bases from V and 0 bases from J; junction bases left unmatched: 6. In DNA form, the CDR3 reads TGCGCCAGCAGTTGGACAGGCTCTAGCACAGATACGCAGTATTTT. Protein: CASSWTGSSTDTQYF.

CDR3 nucleotide sequence: TGTGCCAGCAGTTCTCTAGGCAATGGCTACACCTTC. Translation gives CASSSLGNGYTF. The V gene is TRBV27, the J gene TRBJ1-2; no clear D. Germline lookup yields CDR1 MNHEY and CDR2 SMNVEV (reference sequence). V lost 4 bases and J lost 6, with 9 bases in between. CDR3 size: 12 residues.

This rearrangement joins TRBV30 to TRBJ1-2; D not certain. Germline V lookup: CDR1 GTSNPN, CDR2 SVGIG (reference sequence). V was shortened by 1 base and J by 3 bases, with 9 bases between the two germline ends. The CDR3 sequence is 13 residues long. The CDR3 region has the DNA TGTGCCTGGAGTGAGGGAGGTGACTATGGCTACACCTTC. Translated: CAWSEGGDYGYTF.

This clone was picked up one time. The V and J genes are TRBV20-1 and TRBJ2-7; 9 bases match TRBD1. V lost 3 bases and J lost 3; bases outside the gene matches: 6. This CDR3 comprises 14 residues. Germline values: CDR1 DFQATT, CDR2 SNEGSKA (reference sequence). CDR3 residues: CSASSDRGSYEQYF. The CDR3 DNA reads TGCAGTGCTAGTTCGGACAGGGGAAGCTACGAGCAGTACTTC.

The chain employs TRBV7-2 and TRBJ2-7; D may be TRBD2 (6 bases). Deletions cut 3 bases from V and 4 bases from J, with 10 bases between. The CDR3 totals 13 residues. Per germline, CDR1 SGHTA and CDR2 FQGNSA. In DNA form, the CDR3 reads TGTGCCAGCAGCTTCGGGAGCGGGTACGAGCAGTACTTC. Translated, it gives CASSFGSGYEQYF.

V gene TRBV7-9 combines with J gene TRBJ1-6, with D tentatively TRBD1 (5 bases). V was pared by 1 base and J by 8 bases, with 15 bases between. CDR1 is SEHNR and CDR2 is FQNEAQ in the germline V gene (reference sequence). This CDR3 has 16 residues. CDR3 region: CASSLVGQGGDSPLHF. CDR3 DNA sequence: TGTGCCAGCAGCTTAGTTGGCCAGGGAGGAGATTCACCCCTCCACTTT.

The chain couples TRBV29-1 to TRBJ1-3; D gene unclear. Trimming took off 7 bases at V and 4 bases at J, with 8 bases between the two ends. The CDR3 loop spans 11 amino acids. Per germline, CDR1 SQVTM and CDR2 ANQGSEA. CDR3 sequence (DNA): TGCAGCGCAGCGTCCGGAAACACCATATATTTT. Translated: CSAASGNTIYF.

This clone occurred a few times. This sample includes further DNA sequences coding for the same CDR3. The rearrangement joins TRBV28 to TRBJ2-3, with TRBD2 matching 8 bases. Germline-derived CDR1 and CDR2 are MDHEN and SYDVKM. V was pared by 6 bases and J by 2 bases, with 4 bases of the junction left unmatched. The CDR3 spans 14 residues. This chain's CDR3 is CASSLSGTTDTQYF. The DNA of the CDR3 is TGTGCCAGCAGCCTTAGCGGGACCACAGATACGCAGTATTTT.

CDR3 bases: TGTGCCATCAGTGCCGGGGAGGGCGAGACCCAGTACTTC. Translation gives CAISAGEGETQYF. The V gene is TRBV10-3, the J gene TRBJ2-5, with TRBD2 identical over 7 bases. Germline-derived CDR1 and CDR2 are ENHRY and SYGVKD. The CDR3 contains 13 residues. V lost 4 bases and J lost 5; bases outside the gene matches: 4.

V is TRBV30 and J is TRBJ2-7, with 7 positions matching TRBD1. The CDR3 length is 14 residues. Trimming at V came to 2 bases and at J to 5 bases, leaving 9 bases not matched to a gene. Germline-derived CDR1 and CDR2 are GTSNPN and SVGIG (reference sequence). This CDR3 reads CAWSQGQAGDEQYF. The CDR3 DNA is TGTGCCTGGAGTCAAGGACAGGCAGGGGACGAGCAGTACTTC.

V gene TRBV24-1 combines with J gene TRBJ1-4, with 10 bases aligning to TRBD1. V shed 0 bases and J 3 bases; nucleotides not matched to a gene: 9. The CDR3 length is 19 residues. Germline loops: CDR1 KGHDR, CDR2 SFDVKD. CDR3 in amino acids: CATSDLHRAGQGPNEKLFF. The CDR3 DNA sequence: TGTGCCACCAGTGATTTGCACCGCGCGGGACAGGGGCCTAATGAAAAACTGTTTTTT.

DNA of the CDR3: TGTGCCAGTCGGGACAGGGGTTCCTCCGGGGAGCTGTTTTTT. It translates to CASRDRGSSGELFF. This chain joins TRBV24-1 and TRBJ2-2; 10 bases agree with TRBD1. The V gene's germline CDR1 is KGHDR and CDR2 SFDVKD. Germline trimming cut 11 bases from V and 6 bases from J; bases unmatched to any gene: 8. The CDR3 loop spans 14 amino acids.

In its sample, this clone was seen a few times. The rearrangement joins TRBV3-1 (or the pseudogene TRBV3-2) to TRBJ2-6; D is uncertain. V was clipped by 5 bases and J by 5 bases, with 10 bases between them. The germline V gene encodes CDR1 LGHDT and CDR2 YNNKEL (reference sequence). The CDR3 contains 14 residues. Here the CDR3 reads CASSSSRRANVLTF. The CDR3 region has the DNA TGTGCCAGCAGCTCGTCCAGGAGGGCCAACGTCCTGACTTTC.

The rearrangement joins TRBV4-3 to TRBJ1-5; D gene unclear. The CDR3 covers 14 residues. The V end was cut by 0 bases, the J end by 6 bases, with 9 bases between. In germline, CDR1 is LGHNA, CDR2 YSLEER. CDR3 in amino acids: CASSQDRSGQPQHF. For the CDR3, the DNA is TGCGCCAGCAGCCAAGATAGGTCAGGTCAGCCCCAGCATTTT.

The rearrangement uses TRBV7-2 and TRBJ1-2; D is undetermined. The germline CDR1 and CDR2 sequences are SGHTA and FQGNSA. V lost 6 bases and J 8 bases, leaving 19 bases between the germline ends. This CDR3 is 14 amino acids long. The CDR3 DNA sequence: TGTGCCAGCAGTTATACCGGCGGTCGGAGGGGCTACACCTTC. It codes for CASSYTGGRRGYTF.